The sequence of this TCR beta chain was determined in a study of cytomegalovirus exposure and HLA in healthy donors. Measured with immunoSEQ multiplex PCR; TCRdb has only the in-frame clones, and not every one. The sample has some 60,000 clones, about 94% seen once. The J segment lost 2 bases and the V segment lost 5 bases, leaving 5 bases of the junction unmatched. This CDR3 region has 14 residues. Germline CDR1 MNHEY, CDR2 SMNVEV (reference sequence). This TCR derives from a man between 18 and 29 years old in good health and CMV-seropositive. Input material: PBMCs. The rearrangement links TRBV27 to TRBJ2-7; TRBD1 aligns across 8 bases. CDR3 DNA sequence: TGTGCCAGCAGTCCCAGGGGGCAGACCTACGAGCAGTACTTC. It yields the protein CASSPRGQTYEQYF.